This T cell receptor (beta chain) was identified in a study of blood T cell repertoires in COVID-19 (dated by TCRdb to 2018 to 2020). As for the study more broadly: Collaborator samples came from the United States, Italy and Spain and covered acute and convalescent phases of COVID-19. Samples came from the ongoing ImmuneRACE study (first 160 participants) plus 1,254 subjects from 6 global collaborators. Nearly every sample came with metadata listing a de-identified subject ID, COVID-19 status, age in years and sex. The prospective study material was composed of cDNA or gDNA derived from T cells, B-cell-depleted T cells, or PBMCs. Where HLA class I and class II types were available, the types were taken from metadata supplied by the sample provider, not from assay-based typing. The repertoires were made available in a free public database intended to serve as a resource for research on the immune response to SARS-CoV-2. Deeply sampled blood TCRbeta repertoires from subjects exposed to, actively infected with, or recovered from COVID-19 were included in the dataset.

Of note for this clone: Its specific antigen is unknown. No base quality information exists; no much larger clone differs at one position.

Whole blood was collected in K2EDTA tubes by collaborating institutions according to the institutions' own protocols. For TCRbeta analysis, collaborator samples were shipped as frozen whole blood, as isolated PBMCs, or as DNA extracted from either sample type. V and J are trimmed by 2 bases and 8 bases, and the gene matches miss 2 bases of the junction. Via the germline V gene, CDR1 is SGHTA and CDR2 FQGNSA. The CDR3 goes from the cysteine to the phenylalanine over 13 residues. Of all the DNA, just the CDR3 is kept, 39 bases in frame from base 1. The study at large found these results: The quantity of clinical and demographic metadata differed by source and by participant and was supplied without curation.

TCRbeta CDR3 regions were amplified from genomic DNA by means of the immunoSEQ Assay, a bias-controlled multiplex PCR. Under the source paper's analysis protocol: The number of nucleated cells in each sample was estimated by amplification of reference gene primers within the assay. Sequence reads were collapsed and filtered to measure the absolute abundance of every unique TCRbeta CDR3 rearrangement. Productive Simpson clonality was computed per sample as the square root of Simpson's diversity index over productive rearrangements. Imported from immuneACCESS, the table was reduced by TCRdb to in-frame sequences with V and J called. These copies leave out some clones; in studies compared against another copy, an unresolved V gene accounts for under half, and the cause of the remainder is not known. V, J and clone size derive from that table, while D and trimming were established from the DNA sequence. Present in this sample are around 170,000 clones, about 91% of which were seen just once. The top ten clones comprise more than 3.5% of the sample.

This receptor chain uses TRBV7-2 and TRBJ1-4; 7 of the junction bases match TRBD1. Sequencing used peripheral blood. The TCR comes from a woman in her twenties or thirties with acute or convalescent COVID-19. The CDR3 corresponds to CASSLSGGEKLFF. The nucleotide sequence is TGTGCCAGCAGCTTATCAGGGGGGGAAAAACTGTTTTTT.